The TCR beta chain under discussion was sequenced for a study of shared clonotypes between healthy human individuals. Findings and caveats of the study: Of the naive CD4 clonotypes, around 5% were shared across a handful of donors.

Trimming took 4 bases from V and 0 from J; bases not matched to a gene: 6. The CDR3 has 17 residues. CDR1 and CDR2 from the germline V gene are SNHLY and FYNNEI. This clone has a single count. The antigen is undetermined. Sorted-subset replicate PCR reactions contained 200 ng DNA, corresponding to approximately 30,000 T cell genomes. Per the original methods: With immunoSEQ giving junction-only sequences and no quality scores, filtering differed. The table came from immunoSEQ multiplex PCR; TCRdb's copy has only in-frame clones and leaves some out. D and trimming come from the DNA, and the V and J calls and clone size come from that table. The table records approximately 2,300,000 clones, about nine tenths of them present only once.

This TCR came from a man between 18 and 35 years old in good health. Some clones in this sample may be carry-over from other donors' samples. This chain uses TRBV2 with TRBJ1-3, with 10 bases identical to TRBD1. Sequenced: naive CD4+ T cells from PBMCs. Subset of the sample: CD45RA+ positively selected. The CDR3 loop is CASSVRTGGISGNTIYF. CDR3 DNA: TGTGCCAGCAGTGTTCGGACAGGGGGAATCTCTGGAAACACCATATATTTT.